The 6 T cell receptor beta chains in this list originate from one sample, sequenced in a study of shared clonotypes between healthy human individuals. Sequencing was performed with immunoSEQ multiplex PCR; in TCRdb, only in-frame clones are kept and a portion is missing. The sample includes roughly 2,300,000 clones, approximately 90% seen only once; the top ten take approximately 0.39%. Sequencing used naive CD4+ T cells from PBMCs. Subset denoted: CD45RA+ positively selected. The receptors here all came from a man between 18 and 29 years old in good health. Some clones in this sample may be carry-over from other donors' samples.

The rearrangement links TRBV18 to TRBJ1-2, with a tentative D call TRBD1 (6 bases). This CDR3 comprises 14 residues. The germline V gene has CDR1 KGHSH and CDR2 LQKENI. The germline V and J ends were trimmed by 1 base and 4 bases, with 10 bases remaining between them. The CDR3 DNA sequence: TGTGCCAGCTCACCACTGGACAGTTCCTATGGCTACACCTTC. Encoded protein: CASSPLDSSYGYTF.

A single count supports this clone. This sequence joins TRBV2 and TRBJ1-2, with D hard to call. The length of the CDR3 is 12 residues. CDR1 and CDR2 (germline): SNHLY, FYNNEI. Trimming took 6 bases from V and 5 from J, leaving 10 bases between them. The CDR3 protein is CASSSGEYGYTF. CDR3 nucleotides: TGTGCCAGCAGCTCCGGGGAATATGGCTACACCTTC.

The chain couples TRBV6-1 to TRBJ2-5; a weak D match, TRBD1 (6 bases). CDR3 length: 15 amino acids. Germline V gene lookup returns CDR1 MNHNS and CDR2 SASEGT. The V gene lost 4 bases and the J gene lost 4 bases, with 16 bases spanning the gap. The DNA for the CDR3 is TGTGCCAGCAGTGTAGGGGACACTCATATAGAGACCCAGTACTTC. Translated, it gives CASSVGDTHIETQYF.

This chain joins TRBV10-3 and TRBJ2-3; D is unresolved. Trimming shortened V by 4 bases and J by 1 base, and 6 bases separated the two germline ends. This CDR3 spans 13 amino acids. Germline V gene sequence: CDR1 ENHRY, CDR2 SYGVKD. The CDR3 DNA reads TGTGCCATCAGTGGGCCGGGCACAGATACGCAGTATTTT. Encoded protein: CAISGPGTDTQYF.

This sequence joins TRBV6-1 and TRBJ2-1; D is undetermined. V dropped 7 bases and J dropped 0 bases, with 13 bases sitting between them. CDR1 MNHNS and CDR2 SASEGT come from the germline V gene. The CDR3 has 15 amino acids. The CDR3 nucleotides read TGTGCCAGCACCCGTGTCTTGAGCTCCTACAATGAGCAGTTCTTC. This sequence encodes CASTRVLSSYNEQFF.

The chain is built from TRBV5-8 and TRBJ1-1; D gene uncertain. Germline V lookup: CDR1 SGHTS, CDR2 YDEGEE. The length of the CDR3 is 12 residues. With 3 bases removed from V and 6 bases from J, the gap between germline ends came to 9 bases. For the CDR3, the DNA is TGTGCCAGCAGCTACACCCGGGCTGAAGCTTTCTTT. Translating gives CASSYTRAEAFF.